This TCR beta chain was sequenced for a study of human T cells and chemical hapten exposure. Turning to the study itself: 0.01% DPC was applied to the upper back in patch tests, which were read at 6 days.

TCRdb re-derived calls from the RACE reads in MiXCR, one entry per CDR3 protein. The repertoire holds 180,000 or so distinct CDR3 sequences, with approximately 14% as singletons. Trimming left V 6 bases short and J 6 bases short, with 23 bases between. Germline V lookup: CDR1 MRHNA, CDR2 SNTAGT. The CDR3 sequence is 16 residues long. Time point reported: patch test 1, 2 weeks after DPC sensitization. Treatment specified: therapeutic diphenylcyclopropenone sensitization with weekly scalp DPC. Researchers extracted total RNA from unfractionated whole blood. This clonotype was observed a few times. This TCR came from a woman aged 25 to 39 with alopecia areata. Some clones in this sample may be carry-over from other donors' samples. The chain links TRBV6-4 to TRBJ1-1, with D unresolved. Sequenced here: whole blood, sampled in connection with sensitization to the hapten diphenylcyclopropenone (DPC). The CDR3 bases are TGTGCCAGCAGGGCCCCTGCTCGTTATGGGGAGCCTGAAGCTTTCTTT. It is translated as CASRAPARYGEPEAFF.